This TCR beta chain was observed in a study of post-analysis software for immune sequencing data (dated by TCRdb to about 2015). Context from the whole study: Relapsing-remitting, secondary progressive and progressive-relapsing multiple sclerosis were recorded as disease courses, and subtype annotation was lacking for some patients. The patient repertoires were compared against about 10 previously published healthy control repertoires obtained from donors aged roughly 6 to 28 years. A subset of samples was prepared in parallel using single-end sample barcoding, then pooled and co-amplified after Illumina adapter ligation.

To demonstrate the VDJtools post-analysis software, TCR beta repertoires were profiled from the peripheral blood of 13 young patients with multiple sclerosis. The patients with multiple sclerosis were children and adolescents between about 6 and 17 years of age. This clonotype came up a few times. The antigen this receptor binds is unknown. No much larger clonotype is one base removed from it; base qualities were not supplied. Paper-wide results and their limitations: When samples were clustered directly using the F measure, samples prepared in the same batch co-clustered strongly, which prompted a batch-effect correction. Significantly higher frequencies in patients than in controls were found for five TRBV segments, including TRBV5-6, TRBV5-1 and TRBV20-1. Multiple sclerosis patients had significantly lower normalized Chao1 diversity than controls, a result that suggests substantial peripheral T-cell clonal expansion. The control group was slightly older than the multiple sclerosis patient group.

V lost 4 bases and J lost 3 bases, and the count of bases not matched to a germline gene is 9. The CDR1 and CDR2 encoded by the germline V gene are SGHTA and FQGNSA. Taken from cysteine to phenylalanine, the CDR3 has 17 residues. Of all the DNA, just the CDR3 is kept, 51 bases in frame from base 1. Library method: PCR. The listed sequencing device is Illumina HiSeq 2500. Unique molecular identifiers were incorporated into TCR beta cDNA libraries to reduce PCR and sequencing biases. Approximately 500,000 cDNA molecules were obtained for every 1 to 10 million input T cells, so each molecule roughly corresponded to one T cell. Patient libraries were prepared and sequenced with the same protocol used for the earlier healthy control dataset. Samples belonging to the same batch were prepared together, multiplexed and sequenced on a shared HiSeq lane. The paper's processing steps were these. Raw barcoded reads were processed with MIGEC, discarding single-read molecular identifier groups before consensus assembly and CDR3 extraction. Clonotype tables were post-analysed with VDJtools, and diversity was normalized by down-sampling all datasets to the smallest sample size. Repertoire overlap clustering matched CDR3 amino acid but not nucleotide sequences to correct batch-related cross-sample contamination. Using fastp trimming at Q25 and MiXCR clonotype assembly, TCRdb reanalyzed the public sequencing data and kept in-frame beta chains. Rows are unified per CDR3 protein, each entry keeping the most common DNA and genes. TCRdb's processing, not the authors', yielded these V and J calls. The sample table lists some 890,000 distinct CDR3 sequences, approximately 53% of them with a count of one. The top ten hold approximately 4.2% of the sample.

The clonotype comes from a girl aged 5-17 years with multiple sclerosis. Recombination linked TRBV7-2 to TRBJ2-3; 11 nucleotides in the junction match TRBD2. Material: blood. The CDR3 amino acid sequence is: CASSSRPLAGGTDTQYF. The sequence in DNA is TGTGCCAGCAGCTCGCGCCCCCTAGCGGGAGGTACAGATACGCAGTATTTT.